This TCR beta chain was sequenced in a study of blood T cell repertoires in COVID-19. Sequencing was performed with immunoSEQ multiplex PCR; in TCRdb, only in-frame clones are kept and a portion is missing. The sample has fewer than 600,000 clones; nearly 90% are singletons. Followed longitudinally, the Seattle patients had been enrolled during active infection. The source material was peripheral blood. This clonotype was sampled from a man younger than 30 with COVID-19, enrolled during active disease.

Here the CDR3 DNA reads TGTGCCAGCACCCAGGGACAGGGGAGCAATCAGCCCCAGCATTTT. Translated, it gives CASTQGQGSNQPQHF. The chain recombines TRBV6-5 with TRBJ1-5; 10 bases fit TRBD1. Germline V gives CDR1 MNHEY, CDR2 SVGAGI. The CDR3 totals 15 residues. Trimming took 7 bases from V and 1 from J; bases not matched to a gene: 4.